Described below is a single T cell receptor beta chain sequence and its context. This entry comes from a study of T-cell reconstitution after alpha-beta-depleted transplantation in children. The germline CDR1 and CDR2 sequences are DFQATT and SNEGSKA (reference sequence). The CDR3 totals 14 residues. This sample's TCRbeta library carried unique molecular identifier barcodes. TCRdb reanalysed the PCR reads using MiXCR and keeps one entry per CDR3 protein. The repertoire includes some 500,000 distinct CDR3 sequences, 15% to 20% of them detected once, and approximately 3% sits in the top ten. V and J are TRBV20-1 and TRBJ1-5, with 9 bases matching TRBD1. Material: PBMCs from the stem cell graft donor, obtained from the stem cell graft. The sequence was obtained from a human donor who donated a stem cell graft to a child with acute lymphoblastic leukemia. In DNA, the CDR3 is TGCAGCGCTTGGGGACAGGGCTGGGAGCAGCCCCAGCATTTT. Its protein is CSAWGQGWEQPQHF.